This T cell receptor beta chain comes out of a study of OX40 agonist ivuxolimab in advanced cancers. Regarding the complete study: The costimulatory receptor OX40 (CD134) was targeted by ivuxolimab, a fully human IgG2 agonistic monoclonal antibody. In the dose-escalation cohort, around four fifths of patients were male, and the mean age was approximately 60 years, with a range of roughly 20 to 80. Intravenous ivuxolimab was administered to patients every 2 weeks at six dose levels: 0.01, 0.1, 0.3, 1.5, 3 and 10 mg/kg. Patients were allowed to have had prior anti-PD-1, anti-PD-L1 or anti-CTLA-4 therapy, and more than 35% of the dose-escalation patients had been treated with checkpoint inhibitors. Partial responses occurred in three dose-escalation patients, of whom one had hepatocellular carcinoma and two had cutaneous melanoma. The point of sequencing TCRbeta in the periphery was to test whether ivuxolimab changed TCR sequence diversity and drove clonal T-cell expansion. The paper reports the monotherapy dose-escalation portion (N of about 50 patients) of the phase I ivuxolimab trial. Of the roughly 52 dose-escalation patients, hepatocellular carcinoma was present in approximately 20, melanoma in around 15, renal cell carcinoma in 9 and head and neck cancer in 9. On the study overall, not on this receptor specifically: Antigen specificity was not determined for the clonally expanded peripheral T cells. After ivuxolimab, CD8+ T cells had more expanded clones than CD4+ T cells on average. Clonal expansion of both CD4+ and CD8+ blood T cells was observed from baseline to week 6 at doses 0.1 to 3.0 mg/kg. In partial responders in the 0.1-3.0 mg/kg groups, normalized peripheral clonal expansion was found to be among the lowest, especially among CD8+ T cells. Low levels of normalized T-cell clonal expansion were also seen in some patients who did not respond.

Taken from cysteine to phenylalanine, the CDR3 has 12 residues. Only the CDR3 portion is preserved as DNA: 36 bases, with reading frame beginning at the first base. V drops 2 bases and J drops 5 bases, leaving 7 bases in between. CDR1 and CDR2 were assigned from the germline V gene as SGHRS and YFSETQ. Patients with autoimmune disease history or receiving systemic immunosuppression were excluded from the trial. In every dose cohort, peripheral blood was drawn for TCR sequencing at baseline, cycle 4 day 1, and cycle 7 day 1. The samples were taken from a phase I, first-in-human, multicenter, open-label dose-escalation trial of ivuxolimab. Adults with locally advanced or metastatic melanoma, renal cell, hepatocellular, or head and neck squamous cell carcinoma were enrolled in the trial. Before TCR sequencing, CD4+ T cells and CD8+ T cells from peripheral blood were sorted into separate populations.

Remarks on this clone: Its antigen is still unknown. Base quality data are lacking; no much larger clone is found one base away.

Genomic DNA was isolated from the sorted cells so that the TCRbeta CDR3 region could be sequenced. TCRbeta CDR3 regions were sequenced using the immunoSEQ Assay. TCRdb provides this immuneACCESS table in a form limited to in-frame rearrangements. Some clones are lacking; in checked studies, under half of them reflect an unresolved V gene, and why the rest are absent is not known. The sample table contains about 110,000 clones; only one count was recorded for less than 95% of them. Under 0.85% of the sample rests with the top ten. Specimen: CD4+ or CD8+ T cells sorted from blood, collected in a trial of the OX40 agonist ivuxolimab. Rearrangement joined TRBV5-1 to TRBJ2-5, with the D gene uncertain. This clonotype was obtained from an adult with an advanced solid tumor such as melanoma, head and neck, liver or kidney cancer. Here is the DNA: TGCGCCAGCAGCTTACAGCAGGAGACCCAGTACTTC. It encodes CASSLQQETQYF.